Below, one T cell receptor beta chain is given with its context. Clones were read by immunoSEQ multiplex PCR, and TCRdb kept only the in-frame ones, dropping some. The sample includes a few hundred thousand clones, more than 95% of them seen just once. This sample is drawn from a study of shared clonotypes between healthy human individuals. CDR3 length: 15 residues. Trimming took off 5 bases at V and 4 bases at J, with 17 bases between the two ends. Germline V lookup: CDR1 SGHVS, CDR2 FNYEAQ. This sequence joins TRBV7-6 and TRBJ2-5; a possible D gene is TRBD2 (6 bases). The sample comprised naive CD4+ T cells sorted from blood. Subset given: CD45RA+ positively selected. The sequence came from a young woman in good health. CDR3 coding DNA: TGTGCCAGCAGCCGTCCGGGGGAACGCCGAGAGACCCAGTACTTC. This codes for CASSRPGERRETQYF.